This T cell receptor (beta chain) was retrieved from a study of T cell responses to AZD1222 COVID-19 vaccine. Findings and limits, study-wide: Baseline antibody screening turned up just a handful of seropositive AZD1222 recipients.

TCRdb's table, derived via immunoSEQ multiplex PCR, lists solely in-frame clones and lacks some. The table shows around 180,000 clones, with 94% occurring only once. Deletions cut 0 bases from V and 1 base from J, with 4 bases between. CDR3 length equals 13 residues. Germline V gene lookup returns CDR1 SGHRS and CDR2 YFSETQ. For this clone: The antigen is not known.

This chain links TRBV5-1 with TRBJ1-1; no clear D gene. Here the sequenced sample was peripheral blood, taken 28 days after the second AZD1222 dose. The TCR was taken from an adult who received the AZD1222 COVID-19 vaccine. The CDR3 DNA sequence: TGCGCCAGCAGCTTGGATTCGAACACTGAAGCTTTCTTT. This codes for CASSLDSNTEAFF.